A selection of T cell receptor beta chains follows, all from one sample in a study of OX40 agonist ivuxolimab in advanced cancers. This table comes from immunoSEQ multiplex PCR, and its TCRdb copy is limited to in-frame clones, with some not included. The table has approximately 81,000 clones, approximately 94% seen once. The material was CD4+ or CD8+ T cells sorted from blood, obtained in a trial of the OX40 agonist ivuxolimab. Every receptor here comes from an adult with an advanced solid tumor such as melanoma, head and neck, liver or kidney cancer. Each CDR3 is given with its conserved first and last residue. D genes are given only for firm matches. A row's size may be missing; if present it is once, few, many or a size class.

CDR3 | DNA | size | J | V | D
CASSFGGRGNEQFF | TGTGCCAGCAGTTTCGGAGGGAGGGGGAATGAGCAGTTCTTC | . | TRBJ2-1 | TRBV27 | .
CASSWWLVSNQPQHF | TGTGCCAGCAGCTGGTGGCTCGTCAGTAATCAGCCCCAGCATTTT | . | TRBJ1-5 | TRBV5-6 | .
CASSPQAGEGETQYF | TGTGCTAGCAGCCCGCAAGCGGGAGAGGGAGAGACCCAGTACTTC | . | TRBJ2-5 | TRBV7-7 | TRBD2
CASSLASSTYNEQFF | TGTGCCAGCAGCTTAGCCAGCTCTACCTACAATGAGCAGTTCTTC | . | TRBJ2-1 | TRBV11-2 | .
CASSYSRDRVFF | TGTGCCAGCAGTTACTCGAGGGACAGGGTCTTCTTC | . | TRBJ2-1 | TRBV6-5 | TRBD1
CASSESGNTIYF | TGCGCCAGCAGTGAAAGTGGGAACACCATATATTTT | . | TRBJ1-3 | TRBV10-2 | .
CASSAFDSATEAFF | TGTGCCAGCAGCGCATTCGACAGTGCCACTGAAGCTTTCTTT | once | TRBJ1-1 | TRBV9 | .
CASSLGRAKPYNEQFF | TGTGCCAGCAGCTTAGGCAGGGCGAAGCCCTACAATGAGCAGTTCTTC | . | TRBJ2-1 | TRBV7-9 | .
CASSVGDRVSGWAETQYF | TGTGCCAGCAGCGTCGGGGACAGGGTCTCGGGGTGGGCAGAGACCCAGTACTTC | . | TRBJ2-5 | TRBV9 | TRBD1
CATTTADTQYF | TGTGCCACAACTACAGCAGATACGCAGTATTTT | . | TRBJ2-3 | TRBV27 | .
CASSVTGWNQPQHF | TGTGCCAGCAGCGTTACAGGGTGGAATCAGCCCCAGCATTTT | . | TRBJ1-5 | TRBV7-2 | .
CASSFTSSGNTIYF | TGTGCCAGCAGTTTCACTAGCTCTGGAAACACCATATATTTT | . | TRBJ1-3 | TRBV27 | .
CSVAGQGYEQYF | TGCAGCGTGGCCGGACAGGGCTACGAGCAGTACTTC | once | TRBJ2-7 | TRBV29-1 | TRBD1
CASSPILAGGYTGELFF | TGTGCCAGCAGCCCTATCCTAGCGGGAGGATACACCGGGGAGCTGTTTTTT | . | TRBJ2-2 | TRBV7-6 | TRBD2